The TCR beta chain described here comes from a study of T cells in Graves' hyperthyroidism and ophthalmopathy. Whole-study results and caveats: Researchers report that a 13 V-J model separated ophthalmopathy from stable hyperthyroidism.

Regarding this clonotype: Its target is unknown.

The source material, RNA transcripts, was used to amplify TCR beta CDR3 regions. Using the HTBI primer set, a first-round RT-PCR was run on the TCR CDR3. Each CDR3 protein gets one entry after TCRdb re-called the multiplex PCR reads with MiXCR. This table has some 500,000 distinct CDR3 sequences, 15% to 20% appearing once. The CDR3 runs 15 residues. Unmatched junction bases numbered 7, after V lost 1 base and J lost 1 base. Germline CDR1 is DFQATT and CDR2 is SNEGSKA (reference sequence). Sample: blood. The chain links TRBV20-1 to TRBJ2-7, with 7 bases aligning to TRBD2. This TCR derives from a woman in her 30s with Graves' ophthalmopathy. CDR3 coding DNA: TGCAGTGCTAGAGGGGATGCGGGAGTATCCTACGAGCAGTACTTC. Encoded protein: CSARGDAGVSYEQYF.